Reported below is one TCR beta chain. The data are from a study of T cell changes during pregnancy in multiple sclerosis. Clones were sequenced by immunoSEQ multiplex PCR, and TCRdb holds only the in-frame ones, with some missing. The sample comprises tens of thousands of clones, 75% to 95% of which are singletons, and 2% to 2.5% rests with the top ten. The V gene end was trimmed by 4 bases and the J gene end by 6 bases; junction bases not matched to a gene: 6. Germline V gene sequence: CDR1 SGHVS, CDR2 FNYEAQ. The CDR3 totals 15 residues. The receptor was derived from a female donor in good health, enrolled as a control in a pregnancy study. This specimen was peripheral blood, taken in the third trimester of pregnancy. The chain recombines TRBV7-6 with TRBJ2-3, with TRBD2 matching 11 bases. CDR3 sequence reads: CASSSLAGGPDTQYF. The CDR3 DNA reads TGTGCCAGCAGCTCTTTAGCGGGGGGGCCGGATACGCAGTATTTT.